This T cell receptor beta chain was recovered during a study of cytomegalovirus exposure and HLA in healthy donors. With 60 Vbeta and 13 Jbeta primers, the PCR was carried out. The repertoire was sequenced with immunoSEQ multiplex PCR; TCRdb's copy has only in-frame clones and lacks some. The sample holds 150,000 to 200,000 clones; under 90% are singletons and the top ten take less than 2%. CDR1 is SEHNR, CDR2 FQNEAQ, per germline (reference sequence). V lost 5 bases and J 2 bases, leaving 7 bases between the germline ends. CDR3 length equals 14 residues. Sequencing was performed on PBMCs. The sequence was obtained from a male donor in good health and CMV-seronegative. This rearrangement joins TRBV7-9 to TRBJ2-6; no definite D call. CDR3 in DNA: TGTGCCAGCAGCCGAGAACCTGGGGCCAACGTCCTGACTTTC. Translation: CASSREPGANVLTF. Based on the CDR3 plus reference TRBV7-9 and TRBJ2-6, the full variable domain is DTGVSQNPRHKITKRGQNVTFRCDPISEHNRLYWYRQTLGQGPEFLTYFQNEAQLEKSRLLSDRFSAERPKGSFSTLEIQRTEQGDSAMYLCASSREPGANVLTFGAGSRLTVL.